This T cell receptor (beta chain) was obtained from a study of vaccination and CD4 T cells after COVID-19. Study-wide background: Researchers treated cells with overlapping spike peptides taken from SARS-CoV-2, HCoV-NL63, HCoV-OC43 and HCoV-229E. No peptide, an HIV-1 Nef pool, or a CEFX pool was what each control culture received.

Relative to its sample, this clonotype is medium-sized. The target antigen is unknown. Treatment here: 10-day PBMC culture with coronavirus spike peptide pools or control peptides (ViraFEST assay). Researchers collected the unexposed donor's CD4+ T cells before the COVID-19 pandemic (2011-2018). With 8.5 to 10 ug/ml peptide pools and approximately 10 IU/ml IL-2, PBMCs were cultured at fewer than 2.5 million per well. The medium had half its volume replaced with fresh IL-2 medium on days 3 and 7. Trimming removed 3 bases from V and 7 bases from J, with 6 bases in between. The germline V gene has CDR1 DFQATT and CDR2 SNEGSKA (reference sequence). The CDR3 extends over 10 amino acids. Sequenced with the Oncomine TCR Beta short-read assay was DNA taken from cultured CD4+ T cells. It was from cultured CD4+ T cells that genomic DNA was extracted. TCRdb re-called the PCR reads through MiXCR, storing one row per CDR3 protein. The sample lists about 9,000 distinct CDR3 sequences; 25% to 30% were seen once.

Input material: CD4+ T cells from blood, cultured in vitro. V is TRBV20-1 and J is TRBJ1-2, with no clear D. This clonotype was sampled from a human donor in good health. The CDR3 spells CSASYTGYTF. The CDR3 nucleotides are TGCAGTGCTAGCTACACTGGCTACACCTTC.